This entry lists 25 T cell receptor beta chains sequenced from one sample in a study of early T cells in non-severe SARS-CoV-2 infection (dated by TCRdb to about 2021). Libraries were made using 5' RACE. Sequencing relied on a NextSeq 500. The public reads were quality trimmed at Q25 with fastp and then assembled into clones with MiXCR by TCRdb, keeping productive beta chains. Entries that share a CDR3 protein sequence are merged under the most common genes and DNA. This sample comprises 90,000 to 120,000 distinct CDR3 sequences, over 8.5% of them detected only once. The ten most abundant clones make up 6.5% to 8% of the sample. The sample was whole blood. The receptors shown here come from an adult who was a healthcare worker with PCR-confirmed SARS-CoV-2 infection or an uninfected control (not recorded which).

This rearrangement joins TRBV6-6 to TRBJ1-5; tentative D call: TRBD1 (5 bases). CDR3 size: 16 residues. Trimming removed 4 bases at V and 8 bases at J, with 21 bases between. CDR1 is MNHNY, CDR2 SVGAGI, per germline (reference sequence). CDR3 loop: CASSSHTGLRGEPQHF. CDR3 bases: TGTGCCAGCAGTTCGCACACAGGTTTGCGGGGTGAGCCCCAGCATTTT.

This clonotype was counted many times. The rearrangement links TRBV19 to TRBJ2-3; TRBD2 matches at 8 bases. Germline values: CDR1 LNHDA, CDR2 SQIVND (reference sequence). J lost 0 bases, V lost 6 bases, and 2 bases had no gene match. The CDR3 contains 14 residues. The CDR3, as DNA: TGTGCCAGTAGAGCGGGAGCTAGCACAGATACGCAGTATTTT. It encodes CASRAGASTDTQYF. The whole variable domain, remainder taken from reference TRBV19 and TRBJ2-3, is DGGITQSPKYLFRKEGQNVTLSCEQNLNHDAMYWYRQDPGQGLRLIYYSQIVNDFQKGDIAEGYSVSREKKESFPLTVTSAQKNPTAFYLCASRAGASTDTQYFGPGTRLTVL.

The chain carries TRBV6-2 or TRBV6-3 and TRBJ1-1, with TRBD1 identical over 11 bases. Germline values: CDR1 MNHEY, CDR2 SVGEGT. The CDR3 has 15 amino acids. Trimming took 5 bases from V and 2 from J; bases not matched to a gene: 4. The CDR3 DNA reads TGTGCCAGCAGTGGGACAGGGGGAGGCAACACTGAAGCTTTCTTT. Amino acids: CASSGTGGGNTEAFF.

The V gene is TRBV28, the J gene TRBJ1-4, with D possibly TRBD1 on 5 matching bases. V was clipped by 3 bases and J by 15 bases, with 14 bases between them. CDR3 length equals 12 residues. Germline CDR1 reads MDHEN; CDR2 reads SYDVKM. The chain's CDR3 is CASSLGPERVFF. Written as DNA, the CDR3 is TGTGCCAGCAGTTTGGGGCCCGAACGAGTGTTTTTT.

V usage is TRBV12-5 and J usage is TRBJ2-1; 8 nucleotides match TRBD2. Germline assignment: CDR1 LGHNT and CDR2 FRNRAP. Unmatched junction bases numbered 12, after V lost 7 bases and J lost 7 bases. The CDR3 extends over 15 amino acids. The CDR3 sequence: CASALEGLAGNEQFF. CDR3 in DNA: TGTGCTAGTGCCTTGGAAGGACTAGCTGGAAATGAGCAGTTCTTC.

This clonotype came up a few times. The chain couples TRBV12-3 or TRBV12-4 to TRBJ1-6; a weak D match, TRBD1 (6 bases). The CDR3 totals 15 residues. Between the trimmed V and J ends, which lost 8 bases and 7 bases, there was a span of 18 bases. The CDR3 spells CASCYTGFGNSPLHF. In DNA form, the CDR3 reads TGTGCCAGCTGTTATACAGGGTTCGGAAATTCACCCCTCCACTTT.

This clonotype has just a few counts. This chain joins TRBV6-2 or TRBV6-3 and TRBJ2-7; D is perhaps TRBD1 (6 bases). This CDR3 comprises 12 residues. Trimming shortened V by 6 bases and J by 6 bases, and 12 bases separated the two germline ends. Germline V gives CDR1 MNHEY, CDR2 SVGEGT. The CDR3 sequence: CASSPRTAEQYF. CDR3 DNA sequence: TGTGCCAGCAGCCCTCGGACAGCCGAGCAGTACTTC.

This clonotype was detected ten times or more. The genes are TRBV20-1 and TRBJ2-3, with D possibly TRBD2 on 5 matching bases. The CDR3 contains 15 residues. With 5 bases removed from V and 2 bases from J, the gap between germline ends came to 17 bases. Germline CDR1 reads DFQATT; CDR2 reads SNEGSKA (reference sequence). Here the CDR3 DNA reads TGCAGTGCTTTCCGGACTCTTGACCACACAGATACGCAGTATTTT. Translating gives CSAFRTLDHTDTQYF.

This clonotype was recorded many times. CDR3 DNA sequence: TGTGCCTGGAGTGGGGGGCCGAATCAGCCCCAGCATTTT. Protein sequence: CAWSGGPNQPQHF. V is TRBV30 and J is TRBJ1-5; TRBD1 is a possible D gene (6 bases). Germline V gene data show CDR1 as GTSNPN and CDR2 as SVGIG (reference sequence). The CDR3 consists of 13 residues. Between the trimmed V and J ends, which lost 1 base and 4 bases, there was a span of 8 bases.

This clonotype was counted a few times. This sequence joins TRBV29-1 and TRBJ1-1; a weak D match, TRBD1 (5 bases). The ends were cut back, 4 bases at V and 5 bases at J, with 26 bases in the middle. Germline V gene lookup returns CDR1 SQVTM and CDR2 ANQGSEA. CDR3 length: 17 amino acids. The CDR3 sequence: CSVGTTTRTGAETEAFF. The DNA of the CDR3 is TGCAGCGTTGGAACCACGACAAGAACAGGAGCTGAGACTGAAGCTTTCTTT.

This clonotype was detected a few times. This chain uses TRBV12-3 or TRBV12-4 with TRBJ2-2; TRBD2 might be the D (5 bases). CDR3 size: 16 residues. The V and J ends lost 6 bases and 1 base respectively, with 15 bases between them. The CDR3 sequence: CASSPLAGGNTGELFF. The CDR3 nucleotides read TGTGCCAGCAGCCCGCTCGCGGGCGGGAACACCGGGGAGCTGTTTTTT.

This clonotype occurred a few times. The chain combines TRBV7-9 with TRBJ2-2, with 9 bases that match TRBD1. Germline V lookup: CDR1 SEHNR, CDR2 FQNEAQ (reference sequence). This CDR3 has 15 amino acids. V was clipped by 11 bases and J by 5 bases; unmatched bases: 12. The CDR3 DNA is TGTGCCGCATCCGCGGGACAGGGTTGGACCGGGGAGCTGTTTTTT. Its protein is CAASAGQGWTGELFF.

This clonotype was detected many times. The chain's CDR3 is CASSSGTPYEQYF. In DNA form, the CDR3 reads TGTGCCAGCAGTTCCGGGACACCCTACGAGCAGTACTTC. The chain carries TRBV28 and TRBJ2-7, with a possible D match to TRBD1 (6 bases). Deletions cut 4 bases from V and 2 bases from J, with 9 bases between. CDR3 length equals 13 residues. Germline V lookup: CDR1 MDHEN, CDR2 SYDVKM.

In its sample, this clonotype was seen a few times. This chain joins TRBV20-1 and TRBJ2-7; no firm D call. The germline V and J ends were trimmed by 4 bases and 9 bases, with 22 bases remaining between them. This CDR3 comprises 14 residues. Per the germline V gene, CDR1 is DFQATT and CDR2 is SNEGSKA (reference sequence). The CDR3 protein is CSANQPGSYDGQYF. The CDR3 DNA reads TGCAGTGCTAATCAGCCGGGTAGCTACGATGGGCAGTACTTC.

This clonotype was detected many times. The chain uses TRBV28 and TRBJ2-3; no firm D call. The CDR3 runs 13 residues. The germline gives CDR1 MDHEN, CDR2 SYDVKM. V was cut by 7 bases and J by 0 bases, with 8 bases left in between. This CDR3 reads CASKDSSTDTQYF. In DNA, the CDR3 is TGTGCCAGCAAAGACTCGAGCACAGATACGCAGTATTTT.

The chain employs TRBV28 and TRBJ2-7; D not certain. Germline V gene data show CDR1 as MDHEN and CDR2 as SYDVKM. This CDR3 has 14 amino acids. V gave up 5 bases and J gave up 2 bases, with 13 bases separating them. This CDR3 is CASSLKGVAYEQYF. DNA for the CDR3: TGTGCCAGCAGTCTGAAAGGAGTCGCCTACGAGCAGTACTTC.

In its sample, this clonotype was seen a few times. This chain uses TRBV20-1 with TRBJ2-2; no clear D gene. Looked up from germline, CDR1 is DFQATT and CDR2 is SNEGSKA (reference sequence). V lost 6 bases, J lost 4 bases, and 9 bases lay in between. The length of the CDR3 is 12 residues. The CDR3, as DNA: TGCAGTGCCCGAAGACCCACCGGGGAGCTGTTTTTT. Protein product: CSARRPTGELFF.

This clonotype was observed at least ten times. J is TRBJ2-3 and V is TRBV30; perhaps TRBD2 as D (6 bases). The V gene lost 2 bases and the J gene lost 5 bases, with 8 bases spanning the gap. Germline V lookup: CDR1 GTSNPN, CDR2 SVGIG (reference sequence). The CDR3 spans 12 residues. The CDR3 nucleotides are TGTGCCTGGAGTCGAGCGGGAGATACGCAGTATTTT. It is translated as CAWSRAGDTQYF.

This clonotype came up many times. The V gene is TRBV7-8, the J gene TRBJ2-5; TRBD2 matches 13 bases. The CDR3 runs 15 residues. The germline V gene encodes CDR1 SGHVS and CDR2 FQNEAQ. V lost 5 bases and J lost 2; bases outside the gene matches: 2. The CDR3 sequence is CASSPTSGRQETQYF. CDR3 sequence (DNA): TGTGCCAGCAGCCCGACTAGCGGGAGGCAAGAGACCCAGTACTTC.

This clonotype was observed a few times. The chain joins TRBV6-2 or TRBV6-3 to TRBJ2-2, with D maybe TRBD1 (6 bases). V was trimmed by 6 bases and J by 7 bases, leaving 12 bases between them. Germline CDR1 is MNHEY and CDR2 is SVGEGT. The CDR3 has 13 amino acids. This chain's CDR3 is CASRSNRVGELFF. Here the CDR3 DNA reads TGTGCCAGCAGGAGCAACAGGGTCGGGGAGCTGTTTTTT.

This clonotype was counted many times. V gene TRBV5-4 combines with J gene TRBJ2-5, with 9 bases aligning to TRBD2. Germline CDR1 reads SGHNT; CDR2 reads YYREEE (reference sequence). The ends lost 4 bases at V and 5 bases at J; junction bases unmatched: 9. There are 15 residues in the CDR3. CDR3 coding DNA: TGTGCCAGCAGCCTCGGGACTAGCAATTCGGAGACCCAGTACTTC. Residues: CASSLGTSNSETQYF.

This clonotype occurred a few times. The chain recombines TRBV11-2 with TRBJ2-3, with D unclear. The CDR3 totals 13 residues. Per the germline V gene, CDR1 is SGHAT and CDR2 is FQNNGV. The V and J ends lost 3 bases and 2 bases respectively, with 6 bases between them. This CDR3 is CASSLLITDTQYF. CDR3 bases: TGTGCCAGCAGCTTGCTGATCACAGATACGCAGTATTTT.

This clonotype has at least ten counts. The gene calls are TRBV4-1 and TRBJ2-2, with 9 bases aligning to TRBD2. From germline, CDR1 is MGHRA and CDR2 YSYEKL. The CDR3 runs 15 residues. Unmatched junction bases numbered 2, after V lost 4 bases and J lost 2 bases. Here the CDR3 DNA reads TGCGCCAGCAGCCCTAGCGGGGCCAACACCGGGGAGCTGTTTTTT. It is translated as CASSPSGANTGELFF.

At least ten counts were recorded for this clonotype. The chain links TRBV10-3 to TRBJ2-4, with 9 bases fitting TRBD2. Germline loops: CDR1 ENHRY, CDR2 SYGVKD. CDR3 length: 13 amino acids. The V and J ends lost 10 bases and 10 bases, in that order; junction bases with no gene match: 11. CDR3 sequence: CANGETSGRIQYF. The CDR3 nucleotides read TGTGCCAATGGGGAGACTAGCGGCCGGATTCAGTACTTC.

This clonotype was counted many times. The chain carries TRBV20-1 and TRBJ2-5; no definite D call. Trimming took off 5 bases at V and 3 bases at J, with 19 bases between the two ends. Germline values: CDR1 DFQATT, CDR2 SNEGSKA (reference sequence). The length of the CDR3 is 15 residues. The CDR3 DNA sequence: TGCAGTGCTTCCGGCAAGTTGGGTGTGGAAGAGACCCAGTACTTC. It translates to CSASGKLGVEETQYF.